Below are 14 T cell receptor beta chains sequenced from a single sample in a study of sequential checkpoint blockade in melanoma. The assay was immunoSEQ multiplex PCR, and TCRdb's table has in-frame clones only and misses some. Among over 9,500 clones listed, 70% to 75% were seen once. Treatment specified: randomized to nivolumab then ipilimumab (arm A) or the reverse (arm B). The material sequenced was CD8+ T cells sorted from blood (inferred from file names), taken from a patient given nivolumab and ipilimumab in sequence. These receptors came from a human donor with melanoma.

The chain couples TRBV2 to TRBJ1-5; D is uncertain. Germline lookup yields CDR1 SNHLY and CDR2 FYNNEI. V was trimmed by 5 bases and J by 0 bases, leaving 8 bases between them. The CDR3 has 14 amino acids. CDR3 DNA: TGTGCCAGCAGTTTCTTGTATAGCAATCAGCCCCAGCATTTT. The encoded protein is CASSFLYSNQPQHF.

This chain connects TRBV4-1 to TRBJ2-3; 10 positions match TRBD2. Germline CDR1 is MGHRA and CDR2 is YSYEKL. The CDR3 has 17 residues. Unmatched junction bases numbered 12, after V lost 3 bases and J lost 6 bases. In nucleotides, the CDR3 is TGCGCCAGCAGCCAGTCGCCTAGCGGGAGTATTGTGGATACGCAGTATTTT. This sequence encodes CASSQSPSGSIVDTQYF.

The chain carries TRBV27 and TRBJ2-5; the match to TRBD2 covers 7 bases. The CDR3 loop spans 16 amino acids. After removal of 3 bases from V and 2 bases from J, the junction contained 9 bases not matched to a gene. Germline-derived CDR1 and CDR2 are MNHEY and SMNVEV (reference sequence). CDR3 amino acids: CASSFVAGAGQETQYF. CDR3 nucleotides: TGTGCCAGCAGTTTTGTGGCGGGAGCGGGTCAAGAGACCCAGTACTTC.

This rearrangement joins TRBV7-9 to TRBJ2-4, with D hard to call. The CDR3 is 13 amino acids. The germline V and J ends were trimmed by 5 bases and 5 bases, with 10 bases remaining between them. Germline CDR1 is SEHNR and CDR2 is FQNEAQ (reference sequence). CDR3 residues: CASSRTSENIQYF. CDR3 DNA: TGTGCCAGCAGCCGCACGAGCGAAAACATTCAGTACTTC.

The chain couples TRBV9 to TRBJ2-2; D is unresolved. The CDR3 is 12 residues long. From germline, CDR1 is SGDLS and CDR2 YYNGEE. With 3 bases removed from V and 7 bases from J, the gap between germline ends came to 7 bases. The CDR3 nucleotides are TGTGCCAGCAGCGGTCGAGTCGGGGAGCTGTTTTTT. It codes for CASSGRVGELFF.

The chain links TRBV29-1 to TRBJ2-5; D is possibly TRBD1 (6 bases). Germline V gene data show CDR1 as SQVTM and CDR2 as ANQGSEA. Trimming left V 0 bases short and J 4 bases short, with 9 bases between. The length of the CDR3 is 13 residues. The CDR3 DNA follows: TGCAGCGTTGAAGATTCAGGGGCAGAGACCCAGTACTTC. It encodes CSVEDSGAETQYF.

The CDR3 DNA follows: TGTGCCAGCAGCGTAGCAGGGAATGAGCAGTTCTTC. Translation gives CASSVAGNEQFF. The rearrangement joins TRBV9 to TRBJ2-1; possible D gene TRBD1, 5 bases. V lost 0 bases and J lost 7, with 5 bases in between. CDR3 length equals 12 residues. CDR1 is SGDLS and CDR2 is YYNGEE in the germline V gene. Together with reference TRBV9 and TRBJ2-1, the CDR3 gives the full variable domain: DSGVTQTPKHLITATGQRVTLRCSPRSGDLSVYWYQQSLDQGLQFLIQYYNGEERAKGNILERFSAQQFPDLHSELNLSSLELGDSALYFCASSVAGNEQFFGPGTRLTVL.

The chain links TRBV27 to TRBJ2-5, with a tentative D call TRBD2 (6 bases). With the DNA end fitting TRBJ2-7 better, the J assignment may be wrong. This CDR3 is built from 15 residues. Germline V gene lookup returns CDR1 MNHEY and CDR2 SMNVEV (reference sequence). DNA of the CDR3: TGTGCCAGCAGTTTATCTTCGGGAGTCTCCTACGAGCAGTACTTC. Its protein is CASSLSSGVSYEQYF.

The chain joins TRBV7-2 to TRBJ1-2; 7 nucleotides agree with TRBD1. Trimming took 5 bases from V and 3 from J; bases not matched to a gene: 6. The CDR3 is 14 amino acids. Germline V CDR1 and CDR2: SGHTA, FQGNSA. The CDR3 nucleotides are TGTGCCAGCAGCGCGACAGGGTGGGACTATGGCTACACCTTC. It translates to CASSATGWDYGYTF.

The genes are TRBV29-1 and TRBJ1-3; D perhaps matches TRBD1 (6 bases). Germline values: CDR1 SQVTM, CDR2 ANQGSEA. Trimming left V 5 bases short and J 0 bases short, with 14 bases between. CDR3 length equals 15 residues. The CDR3 bases are TGCAGCGTTTTAGGGACACCTAACTCTGGAAACACCATATATTTT. Translation: CSVLGTPNSGNTIYF.

This clone was counted only a few times. This chain connects TRBV21-1 to TRBJ2-1; the D call TRBD1 from the table was never checked on the DNA. TRBV21-1 is tagged as a pseudogene. This CDR3 has 15 amino acids. The CDR3 loop is CASSKAGHRQNEQFF. CDR3 in DNA: TGTGCCAGCAGCAAAGCGGGCCACAGGCAGAATGAGCAGTTCTTC.

This clone ranks as large (0.1 to 1%). The genes are TRBV10-3 and TRBJ2-7; maybe TRBD2 (5 bases). This CDR3 has 13 amino acids. V lost 4 bases to trimming and J lost 5 bases, with 12 bases between them. Germline values: CDR1 ENHRY, CDR2 SYGVKD. The DNA for the CDR3 is TGTGCCATCAGTGGGCGAACCGGGGACGAGCAGTACTTC. It codes for CAISGRTGDEQYF.

Sample share makes this clone medium-sized. This sequence joins TRBV28 and TRBJ2-2; 7 bases align to TRBD2. The junction had 3 bases not matched to a gene; V was cut back by 2 bases and J by 6 bases. The CDR3 is 14 amino acids. Germline CDR1 MDHEN, CDR2 SYDVKM. Here the CDR3 DNA reads TGTGCCAGCAGTTTAATGGGACTACCCGGGGAGCTGTTTTTT. Its translation is CASSLMGLPGELFF.

The rearrangement uses TRBV10-1 and TRBJ2-1; 10 positions match TRBD2. Germline V gene sequence: CDR1 WNHNN, CDR2 SYGVQD (reference sequence). After removal of 3 bases from V and 8 bases from J, the junction contained 1 base not matched to a gene. The CDR3 contains 13 residues. In DNA form, the CDR3 reads TGCGCCAGCAGTGAACTAGCGGGACATGAGCAGTTCTTC. Translated, it gives CASSELAGHEQFF.